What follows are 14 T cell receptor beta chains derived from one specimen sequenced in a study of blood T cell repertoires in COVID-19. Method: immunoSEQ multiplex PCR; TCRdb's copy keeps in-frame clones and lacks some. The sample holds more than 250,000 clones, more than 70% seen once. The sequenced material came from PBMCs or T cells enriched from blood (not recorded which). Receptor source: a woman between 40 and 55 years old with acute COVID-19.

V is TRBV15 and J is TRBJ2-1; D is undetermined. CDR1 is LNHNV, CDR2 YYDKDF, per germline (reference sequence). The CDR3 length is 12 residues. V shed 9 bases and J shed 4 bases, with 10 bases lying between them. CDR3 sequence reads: CATRNGYNEQFF. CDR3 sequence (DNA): TGTGCCACAAGGAACGGGTACAATGAGCAGTTCTTC.

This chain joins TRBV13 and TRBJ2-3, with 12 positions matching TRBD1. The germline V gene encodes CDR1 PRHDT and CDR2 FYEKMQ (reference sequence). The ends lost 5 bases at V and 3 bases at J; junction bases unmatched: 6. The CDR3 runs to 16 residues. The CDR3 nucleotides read TGTGCCAGCAGCGGCCGGGACAGGGGGCGTACAGATACGCAGTATTTT. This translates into CASSGRDRGRTDTQYF. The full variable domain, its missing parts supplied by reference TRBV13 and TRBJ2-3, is AAGVIQSPRHLIKEKRETATLKCYPIPRHDTVYWYQQGPGQDPQFLISFYEKMQSDKGSIPDRFSAQQFSDYHSELNMSSLELGDSALYFCASSGRDRGRTDTQYFGPGTRLTVL.

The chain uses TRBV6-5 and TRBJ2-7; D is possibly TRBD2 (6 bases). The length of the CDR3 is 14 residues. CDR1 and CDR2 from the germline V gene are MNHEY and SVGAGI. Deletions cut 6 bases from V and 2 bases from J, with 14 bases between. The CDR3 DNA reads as TGTGCCAGCAGCCTCACTAGCTTTCCCTACGAGCAGTACTTC. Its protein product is CASSLTSFPYEQYF.

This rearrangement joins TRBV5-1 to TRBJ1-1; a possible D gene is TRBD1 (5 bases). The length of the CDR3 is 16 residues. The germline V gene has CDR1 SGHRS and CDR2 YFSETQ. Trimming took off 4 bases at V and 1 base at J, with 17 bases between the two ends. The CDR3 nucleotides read TGCGCCAGCAGCCCAATCAACCAGGGCTGGAACACTGAAGCTTTCTTT. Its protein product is CASSPINQGWNTEAFF.

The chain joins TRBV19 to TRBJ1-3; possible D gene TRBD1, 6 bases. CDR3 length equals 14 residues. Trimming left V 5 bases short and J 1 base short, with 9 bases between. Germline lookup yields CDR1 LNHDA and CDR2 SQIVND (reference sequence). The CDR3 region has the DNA TGTGCCAGTAGTCTGCAGGGGTCTGGAAACACCATATATTTT. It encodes CASSLQGSGNTIYF.

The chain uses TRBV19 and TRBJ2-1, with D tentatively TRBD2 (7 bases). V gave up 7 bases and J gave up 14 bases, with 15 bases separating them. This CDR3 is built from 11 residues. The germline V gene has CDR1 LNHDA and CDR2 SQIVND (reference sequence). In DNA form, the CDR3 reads TGTGCCAGTACTGCAAAGGGGGGGGAGTTCTTC. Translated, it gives CASTAKGGEFF.

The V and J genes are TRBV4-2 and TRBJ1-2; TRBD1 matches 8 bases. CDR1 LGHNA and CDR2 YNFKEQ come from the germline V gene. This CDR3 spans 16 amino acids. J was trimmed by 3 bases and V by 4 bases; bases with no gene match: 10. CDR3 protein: CASSRYGTGGDYGYTF. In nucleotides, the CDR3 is TGTGCCAGCAGCCGATATGGGACAGGCGGGGACTATGGCTACACCTTC.

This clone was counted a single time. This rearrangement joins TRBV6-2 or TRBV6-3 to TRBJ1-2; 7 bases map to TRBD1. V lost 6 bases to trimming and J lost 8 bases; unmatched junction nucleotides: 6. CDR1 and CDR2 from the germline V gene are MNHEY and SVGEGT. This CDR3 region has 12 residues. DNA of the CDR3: TGTGCCAGCAGCCCGGGACAGCGCGGCTACACCTTC. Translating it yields CASSPGQRGYTF.

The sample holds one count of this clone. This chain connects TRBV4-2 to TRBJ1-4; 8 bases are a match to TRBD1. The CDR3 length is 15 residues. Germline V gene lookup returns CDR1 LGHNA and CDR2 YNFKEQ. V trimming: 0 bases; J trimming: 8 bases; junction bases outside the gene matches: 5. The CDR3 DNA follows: TGTGCCAGCAGCCAAGATCCGGACAGGGACGAAAAACTGTTTTTT. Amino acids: CASSQDPDRDEKLFF.

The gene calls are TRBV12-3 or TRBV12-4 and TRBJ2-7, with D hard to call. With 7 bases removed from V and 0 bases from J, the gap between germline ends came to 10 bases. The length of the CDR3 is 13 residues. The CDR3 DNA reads TGTGCCAGCAAAGGAGATCTCTCCTACGAGCAGTACTTC. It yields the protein CASKGDLSYEQYF.

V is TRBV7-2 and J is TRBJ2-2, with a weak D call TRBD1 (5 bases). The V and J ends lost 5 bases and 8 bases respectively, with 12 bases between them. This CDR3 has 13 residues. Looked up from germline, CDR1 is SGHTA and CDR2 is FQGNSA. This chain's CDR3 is CASSLDRRGELFF. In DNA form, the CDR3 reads TGTGCCAGCAGCCTCGACAGACGTGGGGAGCTGTTTTTT.

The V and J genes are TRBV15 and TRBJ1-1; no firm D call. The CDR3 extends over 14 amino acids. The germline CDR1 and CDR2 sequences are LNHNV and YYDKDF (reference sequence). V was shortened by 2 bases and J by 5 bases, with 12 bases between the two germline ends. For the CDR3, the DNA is TGTGCCACCAGCAGACAGAGCGGTGCAACTGAAGCTTTCTTT. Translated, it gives CATSRQSGATEAFF.

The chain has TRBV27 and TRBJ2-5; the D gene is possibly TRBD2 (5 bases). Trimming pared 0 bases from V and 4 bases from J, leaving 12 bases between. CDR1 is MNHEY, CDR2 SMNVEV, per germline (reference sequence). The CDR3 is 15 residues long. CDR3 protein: CASSLSRIRGETQYF. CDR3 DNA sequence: TGTGCCAGCAGTTTATCGAGGATCCGGGGAGAGACCCAGTACTTC.

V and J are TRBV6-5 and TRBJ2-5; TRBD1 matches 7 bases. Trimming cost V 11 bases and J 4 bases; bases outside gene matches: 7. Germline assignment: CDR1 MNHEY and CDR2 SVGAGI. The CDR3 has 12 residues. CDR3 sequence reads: CALKGAGETQYF. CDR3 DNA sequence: TGTGCCCTTAAGGGGGCCGGAGAGACCCAGTACTTC.